This T cell receptor beta chain was obtained from a study of a mutant IDH1 vaccine in newly diagnosed glioma. Study as a whole: Patients received vaccination from 4-6 weeks after radiotherapy alone, or with temozolomide cycles.

Clones were sequenced by immunoSEQ multiplex PCR, and TCRdb holds only the in-frame ones, with some missing. The table includes approximately 50,000 clones, approximately 87% detected once. Germline-derived CDR1 and CDR2 are MNHNS and SASEGT. The germline V and J ends were trimmed by 2 bases and 3 bases, with 7 bases remaining between them. This CDR3 comprises 13 residues. Worth noting for this clone: The antigen remains unidentified.

Described time point: week 35, safety follow-up. With topical imiquimod, each dose of the vaccine consisted of 300 ug of mutant IDH1 20-mer peptide. Astrocytomas found in donors were new, WHO grade 3 or 4, IDH1-mutant and ATRX-lost. The source material was PBMCs, sampled from a glioma patient whose treatment included an IDH1 peptide vaccine. This receptor was obtained from a man between 35 and 55 years old with glioma. The chain links TRBV6-1 to TRBJ1-1, with unresolved D. The CDR3 DNA reads as TGTGCCAGCAGTGAATTATTGGACACTGAAGCTTTCTTT. Its translation: CASSELLDTEAFF.